One sample yielded the 3 T cell receptor beta chains listed below, sequenced in a study of T cells after somatic rescue of genetic block. Data came from immunoSEQ multiplex PCR; TCRdb stores just in-frame clones and leaves some out. The repertoire includes fewer than 150,000 clones, about 89% of them detected once, and roughly 1.5% sits in the top ten. Sequencing input: peripheral blood mononuclear cells (PBMCs). The receptors here all came from a woman aged 18 to 35.

This sequence joins TRBV6-5 and TRBJ2-7, with D tentatively TRBD2 (5 bases). This CDR3 is 13 amino acids long. The germline CDR1 and CDR2 sequences are MNHEY and SVGAGI. Trimming removed 6 bases from V and 3 bases from J, with 12 bases in between. The CDR3 region has the DNA TGTGCCAGCAGATTTGGACTCCTCTACGAGCAGTACTTC. Residues: CASRFGLLYEQYF.

The rearrangement links TRBV11-3 to TRBJ2-3, with D unresolved. V was shortened by 2 bases and J by 2 bases, with 8 bases between the two germline ends. Germline V gene data show CDR1 as SGHNT and CDR2 as YENEEA. The CDR3 has 14 residues. CDR3 region: CASSLRPSTDTQYF. CDR3 bases: TGTGCCAGCAGCTTAAGGCCGTCCACAGATACGCAGTATTTT. The whole variable domain, remainder taken from reference TRBV11-3 and TRBJ2-3, is EAGVVQSPRYKIIEKKQPVAFWCNPISGHNTLYWYLQNLGQGPELLIRYENEEAVDDSQLPKDRFSAERLKGVDSTLKIQPAELGDSAVYLCASSLRPSTDTQYFGPGTRLTVL.

The gene calls are TRBV27 and TRBJ2-5; no firm D call. CDR3 size: 10 residues. Trimming took off 8 bases at V and 7 bases at J, with 8 bases between the two ends. Germline V lookup: CDR1 MNHEY, CDR2 SMNVEV (reference sequence). The CDR3 sequence: CASVKGTQYF. The DNA of the CDR3 is TGTGCCAGCGTTAAGGGGACCCAGTACTTC.